A selection of T cell receptor beta chains follows, all from one sample in a study of T cells in Graves' hyperthyroidism and ophthalmopathy. MiXCR, run by TCRdb on the multiplex PCR reads, gives a single entry per CDR3 protein. Among about 380,000 distinct CDR3 sequences listed, about 14% were seen once. The sequenced material came from blood. The receptors derive from a woman aged 60-75 years with Graves' hyperthyroidism. Both conserved end residues are part of each CDR3. A D gene is named only where the DNA matches it firmly. A row's size may be missing; if present it is once, few, many or a size class.

clone size | J gene | D gene | V gene | CDR3 protein | CDR3 DNA
many | TRBJ1-2 | - | TRBV6-1 | CASSVPLLPWSYTF | TGTGCCAGCAGTGTCCCTCTCCTCCCGTGGAGTTACACCTTC
- | TRBJ2-7 | - | TRBV10-3 | CAIRPPGSYEQYF | TGTGCCATCAGGCCGCCCGGGTCCTACGAGCAGTACTTC
- | TRBJ2-3 | - | TRBV12-3/TRBV12-4 | CASSLGSAYGTDTQYF | TGTGCCAGCAGTTTAGGCTCAGCTTACGGCACAGATACGCAGTATTTT
many | TRBJ1-6 | - | TRBV6-1 | CASSLRHIESSYNSPLHF | TGTGCCAGCAGTCTACGACACATAGAGAGCTCCTATAATTCACCCCTCCACTTT
many | TRBJ1-1 | - | TRBV4-1 | CASSQMLKGGGDEAFF | TGCGCCAGCAGCCAAATGCTCAAGGGCGGGGGGGACGAAGCTTTCTTT
many | TRBJ1-1 | - | TRBV6-1 | CASSFRGRLNTEAFF | TGTGCCAGCAGTTTTCGGGGGCGCTTGAACACTGAAGCTTTCTTT
many | TRBJ1-2 | - | TRBV6-1 | CASRTVRARGYTF | TGTGCCAGCAGGACAGTTAGGGCCCGTGGCTACACCTTC
few | TRBJ1-2 | - | TRBV24-1 | CATSQANYGYTF | TGTGCCACCAGTCAAGCTAACTATGGCTACACCTTC
many | TRBJ2-5 | - | TRBV11-3 | CASSPGQAGGETQYF | TGTGCCAGCAGCCCCGGACAGGCCGGAGGGGAGACCCAGTACTTC
few | TRBJ1-6 | - | TRBV27 | CASSFLSFDSPLHF | TGTGCCAGCAGTTTCCTTAGTTTTGATTCACCCCTCCACTTT
- | TRBJ1-6 | - | TRBV6-1 | CASSRFDRSNNSPLHF | TGTGCCAGCAGCCGCTTTGACAGATCTAATAATTCACCCCTCCACTTT
few | TRBJ2-1 | - | TRBV12-5 | CASGLVLQRNEQFF | TGTGCTAGTGGTTTGGTGTTACAGCGGAATGAGCAGTTCTTC
few | TRBJ1-1 | - | TRBV6-2/TRBV6-3 | CASKYPGGTEAFF | TGTGCCAGCAAATACCCGGGGGGCACTGAAGCTTTCTTT
few | TRBJ1-1 | - | TRBV5-1 | CASSLDSWTEAFF | TGCGCCAGCAGCTTGGACAGCTGGACTGAAGCTTTCTTT
few | TRBJ2-1 | - | TRBV29-1 | CSVVGLSNEQFF | TGCAGCGTGGTGGGGTTAAGCAATGAGCAGTTCTTC
- | TRBJ2-7 | - | TRBV9 | CASSSARTPSSYEQYF | TGTGCCAGCAGCTCAGCGCGGACCCCGAGCTCCTACGAGCAGTACTTC
few | TRBJ2-3 | - | TRBV29-1 | CSVEMRHFTDTQYF | TGCAGCGTTGAAATGAGGCACTTCACAGATACGCAGTATTTT
many | TRBJ2-3 | - | TRBV24-1 | CATSDLRTASTDTQYF | TGTGCCACCAGTGATTTGCGGACTGCAAGCACAGATACGCAGTATTTT
- | TRBJ2-1 | TRBD2 | TRBV9 | CASSDGTTTDNEQFF | TGTGCCAGCAGCGACGGGACTACCACGGACAATGAGCAGTTCTTC
many | TRBJ2-7 | TRBD2 | TRBV5-1 | CASSKGTSGISYEQYF | TGCGCCAGCAGCAAGGGGACTAGCGGGATCTCCTACGAGCAGTACTTC
few | TRBJ1-6 | - | TRBV7-2 | CASSLGTGFDSPLHF | TGTGCCAGCAGCTTAGGTACAGGGTTCGATTCACCCCTCCACTTT
- | TRBJ1-5 | TRBD1 | TRBV29-1 | CSVGGQGNQPQHF | TGCAGCGTGGGAGGACAGGGGAATCAGCCCCAGCATTTT
many | TRBJ2-1 | TRBD1 | TRBV6-2/TRBV6-3 | CASSTPLRQGEQFF | TGTGCCAGCAGTACCCCTCTGAGACAGGGAGAGCAGTTCTTC
many | TRBJ2-2 | - | TRBV12-3/TRBV12-4 | CASSPRPGGELFF | TGTGCCAGCAGCCCCCGACCCGGCGGGGAGCTGTTTTTT
many | TRBJ2-7 | TRBD2 | TRBV6-1 | CASTPSFGGIHEQYF | TGTGCCAGCACCCCCTCCTTCGGGGGGATCCACGAGCAGTACTTC
- | TRBJ2-1 | TRBD2 | TRBV10-1 | CASSEWEGRLFF | TGCGCCAGCAGTGAGTGGGAGGGCCGCCTGTTCTTC